This TCR beta chain came from a study of blood T cell repertoires in COVID-19. With 4 bases clipped from V and 2 bases from J, the junction kept 18 bases outside the gene matches. Germline V gives CDR1 MGHRA, CDR2 YSYEKL. The CDR3 has 20 amino acids. Assay used: immunoSEQ multiplex PCR; TCRdb lists only in-frame clones, some missing. The table shows roughly 250,000 clones, with 70% to 90% occurring only once. This clonotype was sampled from a woman aged 60-70 years with active or convalescent COVID-19. The source material was peripheral blood. This rearrangement joins TRBV4-1 to TRBJ2-3; 10 bases match TRBD1. CDR3 in DNA: TGCGCCAGCAGCCCACAAACCCGACAGGGGGCGGCGGGGGACACAGATACGCAGTATTTT. Amino acids: CASSPQTRQGAAGDTDTQYF.